The T cell receptor beta chain under discussion was sequenced for a study of cytomegalovirus exposure and HLA in healthy donors. Across the whole study: Around four fifths of 300 to 450 genotyped donors fell in the Caucasian-associated ancestry cluster. Overall study findings and caveats: According to a later analysis, donors in an Asian-associated ancestry cluster reportedly had fewer N-insertions than the roughly 660-donor mean. In vitro confirmation showed three CMV-associated chains to be CMV antigen specific. Approximately 18,000 TCR beta sequences were associated with HLA alleles at 0.05 false discovery rate in a later analysis.

PCR used 60 Vbeta primers and 13 Jbeta primers. The protocol was immunoSEQ multiplex PCR, while the TCRdb copy is restricted to in-frame clones and leaves out a portion. The sample shows 240,000 or so clones, about 80% of them seen only once. Worth noting for this clone: Its antigen is not known.

Trimming removed 7 bases from V and 0 bases from J; junction bases left unmatched: 9. This CDR3 has 15 amino acids. From germline, CDR1 is MNHEY and CDR2 SVGAGI. The sequencing input was PBMCs. The receptor's source is a woman in her thirties or forties in good health and CMV-seropositive. J is TRBJ2-7 and V is TRBV6-5; 7 bases fit TRBD2. The chain's CDR3 is CASTSAASGSYEQYF. The DNA for the CDR3 is TGTGCCAGCACCTCCGCCGCTAGCGGCTCCTACGAGCAGTACTTC.